Following are 28 T cell receptor beta chains from one sample sequenced in a study of T cells in Graves' hyperthyroidism and ophthalmopathy (dated by TCRdb to the late 2010s). Preparation of the library involved multiplex PCR. The sequencer listed for this sample is Illumina HiSeq 2000. The TCR beta CDR3 regions were amplified from RNA transcripts. The first round of RT-PCR for the TCR CDR3 was performed with the HTBI primer set and the Qiagen OneStep RT-PCR kit. TCRdb passed the public sequencing reads through fastp at Q25 and MiXCR, retaining productive beta sequences. Each record represents a unique CDR3 protein, reported with the most common genes and DNA among its rows. In all, the sample holds fewer than 700,000 distinct CDR3 sequences, and 15% to 20% of those were seen once. The top ten hold 3% to 4.5% of the sample. Sequencing was carried out using blood. All receptors come from a woman aged 25 to 39 with Graves' hyperthyroidism.

This clonotype came up many times. V and J are TRBV11-2 and TRBJ1-4; D might be TRBD1 (5 bases). The CDR3 has 15 amino acids. V shed 3 bases and J shed 0 bases, with 8 bases lying between them. Germline V gene sequence: CDR1 SGHAT, CDR2 FQNNGV. The chain's CDR3 is CASSFDSATNEKLFF. In DNA, the CDR3 is TGTGCCAGCAGCTTTGACAGTGCAACTAATGAAAAACTGTTTTTT.

This clonotype was seen a handful of times. The chain employs TRBV6-6 and TRBJ1-2; TRBD1 might be the D (6 bases). Germline V gene sequence: CDR1 MNHNY, CDR2 SVGAGI (reference sequence). This CDR3 has 15 amino acids. V lost 4 bases to trimming and J lost 0 bases, with 12 bases between them. For the CDR3, the DNA is TGTGCCAGCAGTTCTCGACAGGCCACTAACTATGGCTACACCTTC. Its translation: CASSSRQATNYGYTF.

In this sample, this clonotype turned up many times. The V gene is TRBV2, the J gene TRBJ1-4; D perhaps matches TRBD1 (5 bases). Germline V gives CDR1 SNHLY, CDR2 FYNNEI. Trimming removed 2 bases from V and 4 bases from J, with 11 bases in between. The CDR3 is made up of 15 amino acids. DNA of the CDR3: TGTGCCAGCAGTGAATGGGGCCGCTTTAATGAAAAACTGTTTTTT. Protein sequence: CASSEWGRFNEKLFF.

This clonotype was counted only a few times. The chain uses TRBV27 and TRBJ2-1; TRBD2 aligns across 14 bases. The CDR3 has 15 amino acids. J lost 15 bases, V lost 3 bases, and 10 bases had no gene match. The germline gives CDR1 MNHEY, CDR2 SMNVEV (reference sequence). The CDR3 sequence: CASSFFGLAGGARFF. DNA for the CDR3: TGTGCCAGCAGTTTCTTCGGACTAGCGGGAGGTGCAAGGTTCTTC.

The sample holds many counts of this clonotype. The chain links TRBV6-5 to TRBJ1-1; the D gene is possibly TRBD1 (5 bases). CDR1 and CDR2 (germline): MNHEY, SVGAGI. The V gene lost 1 base and the J gene lost 3 bases, with 21 bases spanning the gap. This CDR3 comprises 18 residues. The CDR3 loop is CASSYYGTWGVRDTEAFF. CDR3 in DNA: TGTGCCAGCAGTTACTACGGGACTTGGGGTGTTAGGGACACTGAAGCTTTCTTT.

Many counts were recorded for this clonotype. This chain links TRBV12-3 or TRBV12-4 with TRBJ2-7; D not certain. The V end lost 6 bases, the J end lost 4 bases, and 7 bases lay between the germline ends. CDR3 length: 11 amino acids. The CDR3 protein is CASSPHYEQYF. CDR3 coding DNA: TGTGCCAGCAGCCCCCATTACGAGCAGTACTTC.

The V call is TRBV12-3 or TRBV12-4, the J call TRBJ1-2; 11 bases align to TRBD1. Trimming at V came to 6 bases and at J to 4 bases, leaving 1 base not matched to a gene. The CDR3 is 13 amino acids. CDR3 sequence (DNA): TGTGCCAGCAGGGACAGGGGGCTCTATGGCTACACCTTC. It specifies CASRDRGLYGYTF.

This clonotype was found many times. The CDR3 sequence is CASSVVVAGIYNEQFF. As DNA, the CDR3 is TGTGCCAGCAGCGTAGTGGTAGCGGGAATTTACAATGAGCAGTTCTTC. V is TRBV9 and J is TRBJ2-1; TRBD2 matches 8 bases. Germline loops: CDR1 SGDLS, CDR2 YYNGEE. The CDR3 is made up of 16 amino acids. V dropped 0 bases and J dropped 4; count of bases not matched to a gene: 6.

The chain links TRBV19 to TRBJ1-1; 7 nucleotides match TRBD1. CDR3 size: 14 residues. V gave up 5 bases and J gave up 3 bases; unmatched junction bases: 6. The germline CDR1 and CDR2 sequences are LNHDA and SQIVND (reference sequence). CDR3 nucleotide sequence: TGTGCCAGTAGTCCGTGGGACAGTGACACTGAAGCTTTCTTT. It translates to CASSPWDSDTEAFF.

This clonotype has just a few counts. A much larger clone differs from this one at a single base, so this may be a read error. Here the CDR3 reads CANKPPDRVTEAFF. The CDR3 DNA sequence: TGTGCCAACAAACCTCCTGATCGGGTCACTGAAGCTTTCTTT. The chain uses TRBV6-1 and TRBJ1-1; the D is unclear. The germline CDR1 and CDR2 sequences are MNHNS and SASEGT. The CDR3 is 14 residues long. V was cut by 10 bases and J by 4 bases, with 19 bases left in between.

This clonotype appeared many times. The chain employs TRBV12-3 or TRBV12-4 and TRBJ2-4, with D possibly being TRBD1 or TRBD2 (5 bases each). The CDR3 is 12 residues long. Trimming removed 10 bases from V and 5 bases from J, with 12 bases in between. The CDR3 DNA reads TGTGCCACCTCGGGACCTCAAAACATTCAGTACTTC. It is translated as CATSGPQNIQYF.

In this sample, this clonotype turned up many times. The CDR3 region is CSATPRRRVVYNEQFF. The CDR3 nucleotides read TGCAGTGCTACCCCCAGGAGAAGAGTGGTATACAATGAGCAGTTCTTC. V and J are TRBV20-1 and TRBJ2-1; D call uncertain. This CDR3 region has 16 residues. The V gene lost 4 bases and the J gene lost 4 bases, with 20 bases spanning the gap. Germline V CDR1 and CDR2: DFQATT, SNEGSKA (reference sequence).

This clonotype was seen only a few times. The V gene is TRBV16, the J gene TRBJ2-5; TRBD2 aligns across 9 bases. CDR3 length: 17 amino acids. The germline CDR1 and CDR2 sequences are KGHSY and FQNENV. The V segment lost 1 base and the J segment 0 bases; nucleotides outside the gene matches: 6. CDR3 nucleotides: TGTGCCAGCAGCCAATTGGGGAGCGGGAGGAACCAAGAGACCCAGTACTTC. This gives the protein CASSQLGSGRNQETQYF. Full variable domain (remainder filled in from reference TRBV16 and TRBJ2-5): GEEVAQTPKHLVRGEGQKAKLYCAPIKGHSYVFWYQQVLKNEFKFLISFQNENVFDETGMPKERFSAKCLPNSPCSLEIQATKLEDSAVYFCASSQLGSGRNQETQYFGPGTRLLVL.

The V call is TRBV28, the J call TRBJ2-7; D tentatively reads TRBD1 or TRBD2 (5 bases each). Germline-derived CDR1 and CDR2 are MDHEN and SYDVKM. Trimming stripped 5 bases from V and 6 bases from J, with 17 bases between. The CDR3 runs 14 residues. In DNA form, the CDR3 reads TGTGCCAGCAGTGATTCCCCGCCGGGGCCCGAGCAGTACTTC. Its translation: CASSDSPPGPEQYF.

This chain joins TRBV20-1 and TRBJ2-2; D possibly corresponds to TRBD1 (5 bases). The CDR3 has 15 residues. Germline CDR1 and CDR2: DFQATT and SNEGSKA (reference sequence). V gave up 6 bases and J gave up 7 bases, with 21 bases separating them. The CDR3 nucleotides are TGCAGTGCCCGCCTAAGGGGTCGGAAGGGCGGGGAGCTGTTTTTT. As protein: CSARLRGRKGGELFF.

This clonotype showed up just a few times. This chain links TRBV29-1 with TRBJ1-2; 9 bases align to TRBD1. The ends lost 4 bases at V and 5 bases at J; junction bases unmatched: 5. Germline-derived CDR1 and CDR2 are SQVTM and ANQGSEA. This CDR3 comprises 13 residues. In DNA form, the CDR3 reads TGCAGCGTTGTGGGACAGGGTAGATATGGCTACACCTTC. Amino acids: CSVVGQGRYGYTF.

This clonotype appeared many times. J is TRBJ2-2 and V is TRBV12-5; D assignment may be TRBD1 or TRBD2 (5 bases each). Germline V gene sequence: CDR1 LGHNT, CDR2 FRNRAP. With 2 bases removed from V and 1 base from J, the gap between germline ends came to 11 bases. This CDR3 comprises 16 residues. CDR3 in DNA: TGTGCTAGTGGTTTGCTAGGGACGAGGAACACCGGGGAGCTGTTTTTT. Residues: CASGLLGTRNTGELFF. Using reference TRBV12-5 and TRBJ2-2 for the parts outside the CDR3, the full variable domain is DARVTQTPRHKVTEMGQEVTMRCQPILGHNTVFWYRQTMMQGLELLAYFRNRAPLDDSGMPKDRFSAEMPDATLATLKIQPSEPRDSAVYFCASGLLGTRNTGELFFGEGSRLTVL.

The gene calls are TRBV30 and TRBJ2-7; D ambiguous. This CDR3 region has 13 residues. V dropped 2 bases and J dropped 5 bases, with 13 bases sitting between them. CDR1 and CDR2 (germline): GTSNPN, SVGIG (reference sequence). CDR3 loop: CAWSHGLSHEQYF. CDR3 DNA sequence: TGTGCCTGGAGTCACGGGTTATCCCACGAGCAGTACTTC. Full variable domain (missing parts from reference TRBV30 and TRBJ2-7): SQTIHQWPATLVQPVGSPLSLECTVEGTSNPNLYWYRQAAGRGLQLLFYSVGIGQISSEVPQNLSASRPQDRQFILSSKKLLLSDSGFYLCAWSHGLSHEQYFGPGTRLTVT.

This clonotype has ten or more counts. This sequence joins TRBV6-4 and TRBJ2-3; TRBD1 agrees at 10 bases. J was trimmed by 2 bases and V by 6 bases; bases with no gene match: 11. The CDR3 loop spans 17 amino acids. Germline V gene lookup returns CDR1 MRHNA and CDR2 SNTAGT. CDR3 nucleotide sequence: TGTGCCAGCAGCTATTTAATTCGACAGGGGGCCACAGATACGCAGTATTTT. It yields the protein CASSYLIRQGATDTQYF.

The chain joins TRBV20-1 to TRBJ2-3, with D perhaps being TRBD1 or TRBD2 (5 bases each). V dropped 0 bases and J dropped 2 bases, with 18 bases sitting between them. Germline V CDR1 and CDR2: DFQATT, SNEGSKA (reference sequence). The CDR3 totals 17 residues. The CDR3 DNA is TGCAGTGCTAGAGACTACTTGGGGACGGAGGTCACAGATACGCAGTATTTT. Protein sequence: CSARDYLGTEVTDTQYF.

This clonotype was counted only a few times. The V and J genes are TRBV27 and TRBJ2-2; 10 bases line up with TRBD2. Germline CDR1 reads MNHEY; CDR2 reads SMNVEV (reference sequence). The CDR3 has 13 amino acids. Unmatched junction bases numbered 3, after V lost 9 bases and J lost 5 bases. The DNA of the CDR3 is TGTGCCAGTCTAGCGGGAGAAACCGGGGAGCTGTTTTTT. Amino acids: CASLAGETGELFF.

This clonotype was seen at least ten times. The chain recombines TRBV13 with TRBJ2-3; no clear D. V was trimmed by 6 bases and J by 0 bases, leaving 10 bases between them. Germline loops: CDR1 PRHDT, CDR2 FYEKMQ (reference sequence). CDR3 length equals 14 residues. In DNA form, the CDR3 reads TGTGCCAGCAGGGAAAGCCCAAGCACAGATACGCAGTATTTT. It codes for CASRESPSTDTQYF.

This clonotype was picked up many times. This sequence joins TRBV29-1 and TRBJ2-5; TRBD1 agrees at 8 bases. The CDR3 extends over 13 amino acids. V lost 6 bases to trimming and J lost 5 bases; unmatched junction nucleotides: 8. Germline loops: CDR1 SQVTM, CDR2 ANQGSEA. CDR3 sequence (DNA): TGCAGCGTGAGGACAGGGAAGAGGGAGACCCAGTACTTC. It translates to CSVRTGKRETQYF.

This clonotype came up a few times. The V call is TRBV19, the J call TRBJ2-7, with 9 bases that match TRBD2. Germline CDR1 reads LNHDA; CDR2 reads SQIVND (reference sequence). The CDR3 totals 13 residues. With 8 bases clipped from V and 4 bases from J, the junction kept 6 bases outside the gene matches. CDR3 bases: TGTGCCAGTGGTTACGCGGGAGGGTACGAGCAGTACTTC. This sequence encodes CASGYAGGYEQYF.

This clonotype was seen only a few times. A read error is possible here, since a much larger clone lies one base away. The rearrangement uses TRBV20-1 and TRBJ1-5, with a possible D match to TRBD1 (5 bases). CDR3 size: 13 residues. Germline V gene lookup returns CDR1 DFQATT and CDR2 SNEGSKA (reference sequence). In nucleotides, the CDR3 is TGCAATGCTTCTGACCGGGGGAATCAGCCCCAGCATTTT. As protein: CNASDRGNQPQHF.

There are many counts of this clonotype. J is TRBJ2-3 and V is TRBV28; D is ambiguous. The CDR3 extends over 12 amino acids. CDR1 MDHEN and CDR2 SYDVKM come from the germline V gene. With 5 bases removed from V and 2 bases from J, the gap between germline ends came to 5 bases. The DNA for the CDR3 is TGTGCCAGCAGTGAAAACACAGATACGCAGTATTTT. Amino acids: CASSENTDTQYF.

As for this clonotype: This could be a read error, since a much larger clone is one nucleotide away. V is TRBV12-3 or TRBV12-4 and J is TRBJ2-7; weak D call: TRBD1 (6 bases). The CDR3 covers 12 residues. V lost 6 bases to trimming and J lost 7 bases, with 13 bases between them. CDR3 protein: CASRPTGNEQYF. CDR3 nucleotides: TGTGCCAGCAGACCGACAGGCAATGAGCAGTACTTC.

There are a few counts of this clonotype. This chain links TRBV11-2 with TRBJ2-3; 7 nucleotides align to TRBD2. This CDR3 has 15 residues. In germline, CDR1 is SGHAT, CDR2 FQNNGV. V lost 5 bases and J lost 1; bases outside the gene matches: 6. As DNA, the CDR3 is TGTGCCAGCAGCCCCAGCGGGATCCGCACAGATACGCAGTATTTT. It encodes CASSPSGIRTDTQYF.